This T cell receptor beta chain came from a study of T cells in Graves' hyperthyroidism and ophthalmopathy. Using RNA transcripts as the source, TCR beta CDR3 regions were amplified. The TCR CDR3 first-round RT-PCR relied on the HTBI primer set. TCRdb ran MiXCR on the multiplex PCR reads and lists one entry per CDR3 protein. Of hundreds of thousands of distinct CDR3 sequences in the sample, roughly 20% are singletons; the top ten hold over 30%. With V trimmed by 8 bases and J by 4 bases, 7 bases remained unmatched. CDR3 length equals 14 residues. Ten or more counts support this clonotype. This chain connects TRBV12-3 or TRBV12-4 to TRBJ2-1; 8 bases align to TRBD2. This TCR was sampled from a man aged 25-40 years with Graves' ophthalmopathy. Sequenced material: blood. CDR3 DNA: TGTGCCAGCCGTTCGGGAGGGCGTTACAATGAGCAGTTCTTC. It codes for CASRSGGRYNEQFF.